The clone carrying this T cell receptor (beta chain) was recorded many times. This record belongs to a study of T cells in Graves' hyperthyroidism and ophthalmopathy. Study as a whole: Specimen type is peripheral blood, collected at initial diagnosis prior to any treatment.

RNA transcripts were the template for amplifying TCR beta CDR3 regions. First-round RT-PCR of the TCR CDR3 relied on the HTBI primer set. MiXCR, run by TCRdb on the multiplex PCR reads, gives a single entry per CDR3 protein. The data contain around 350,000 distinct CDR3 sequences, 15% to 20% of them singletons. The CDR3 is 15 residues long. Per germline, CDR1 SGHTA and CDR2 FQGNSA. After removal of 6 bases from V and 0 bases from J, the junction contained 8 bases not matched to a gene. This clonotype was sampled from a woman aged 18-29 years with Graves' hyperthyroidism. The chain carries TRBV7-2 and TRBJ2-7; 7 nucleotides align to TRBD1. What was sequenced was blood. The CDR3, as DNA: TGTGCCAGCAGGCAACCGGGACAGCACTCCTACGAGCAGTACTTC. This gives the protein CASRQPGQHSYEQYF.